This T cell receptor beta chain was found in a study of blood T cell repertoires in COVID-19. Study summary: T cells, B-cell-depleted T cells, or PBMCs provided the cDNA or gDNA that served as material.

How the authors handled the data: Cell counts per sample came from amplifying reference gene primers. Only in-frame clones appear in the TCRdb table, and some are missing; sequencing was by immunoSEQ multiplex PCR. The V and J calls and the clone size are those of that table, but D and trimming were determined from the DNA. This table has about 52,000 clones, 87% appearing once. V gave up 1 base and J gave up 5 bases; unmatched junction bases: 2. The CDR3 is 14 residues long. The germline CDR1 and CDR2 sequences are SGHTA and FQGNSA. Sequenced: peripheral blood. The receptor was isolated from a human donor with active COVID-19. The donor label of this sample is uncertain. The chain uses TRBV7-2 and TRBJ2-3; 8 bases are a match to TRBD1. In DNA, the CDR3 is TGTGCCAGCAGCTTAGACAGGGGGAGAGATACGCAGTATTTT. Protein sequence: CASSLDRGRDTQYF.